This TCR delta chain derives from a study of gamma-delta chains in newborns, infants, children. TCRdb reapplied CATT to the reads. The sample holds about 3,500 delta-chain clones, 0.6% to 0.7% seen once. Germline assignment: CDR1 GEAIGNYY and CDR2 EKD. The CDR3 is made up of 17 amino acids. This clone was counted between two and nine times. The amino acid sequence in TCRdb belongs to a much larger clone and departs from this DNA's translation at residue 4, likely a sequencing read error; the sequence shown is translated from the DNA. V usage is TRDV2 and J usage is TRDJ3, with TRDD3 as a possible D gene (5 bases). The source of this sequence is a child who was a newborn, infant or young child, either healthy, febrile or measles-vaccinated (not recorded which). Sequencing was performed on blood. CDR3 amino acids: CACGTVKGAWDTRQMFF. CDR3 DNA: TGTGCCTGTGGCACCGTTAAGGGGGCCTGGGACACCCGACAGATGTTTTTC.